This TCR beta chain originates from a study of cytomegalovirus exposure and HLA in healthy donors. PCR involved 60 Vbeta and 13 Jbeta primers. Some clones are missing from TCRdb's copy, which holds only in-frame ones; the method was immunoSEQ multiplex PCR. The sample contains some 150,000 clones, around 79% of which appear only once. V lost 4 bases to trimming and J lost 3 bases; unmatched junction nucleotides: 3. The CDR3 consists of 13 residues. Germline V gene data show CDR1 as MDHEN and CDR2 as SYDVKM. Source material: PBMCs. This rearrangement joins TRBV28 to TRBJ2-7; TRBD2 aligns across 7 bases. This TCR was recovered from a man aged 40-55 years in good health and CMV-seronegative. CDR3 sequence reads: CASSSGGNYEQYF. Written as DNA, the CDR3 is TGTGCCAGCAGTTCGGGGGGAAACTACGAGCAGTACTTC.